The T cell receptor beta chain described here comes from a study of shared clonotypes between healthy human individuals. Study observations and caveats: Sequencing depth was expected to influence donor clonotype sharing.

A remark on this clone: Antigen unknown.

Every immunoSEQ plate was one replicate of a subset's evenly spread DNA. Assay: immunoSEQ multiplex PCR; the TCRdb copy retains only in-frame clones and omits some. This sample has 450,000 to 550,000 clones; around 74% occur once, and the top ten carry approximately 12%. HIV-negative, healthy adults without recent acute infections or vaccinations were the donors. This CDR3 has 18 residues. Germline V gene lookup returns CDR1 SGHTA and CDR2 FQGTGA. After removal of 1 base from V and 1 base from J, the junction contained 9 bases not matched to a gene. Material: PBMCs. The chain employs TRBV7-3 and TRBJ2-3; TRBD1 matches 9 bases. The clonotype comes from a woman aged 40 to 49 in good health. Some clones in this sample may be carry-over from other donors' samples. The CDR3 reads CASSLMGDRALGTDTQYF. CDR3 sequence (DNA): TGTGCCAGCAGCTTAATGGGGGACAGGGCCCTCGGCACAGATACGCAGTATTTT.